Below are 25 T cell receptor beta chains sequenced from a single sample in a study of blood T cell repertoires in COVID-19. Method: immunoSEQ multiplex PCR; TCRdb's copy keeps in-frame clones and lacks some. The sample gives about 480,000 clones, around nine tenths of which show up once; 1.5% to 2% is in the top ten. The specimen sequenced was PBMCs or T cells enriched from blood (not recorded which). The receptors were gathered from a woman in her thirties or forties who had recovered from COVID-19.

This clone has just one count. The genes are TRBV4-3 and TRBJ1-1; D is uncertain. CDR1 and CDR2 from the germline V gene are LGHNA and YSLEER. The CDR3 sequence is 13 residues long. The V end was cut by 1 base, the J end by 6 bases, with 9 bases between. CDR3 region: CASSQVPVAEAFF. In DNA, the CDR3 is TGCGCCAGCAGCCAAGTCCCGGTTGCTGAAGCTTTCTTT.

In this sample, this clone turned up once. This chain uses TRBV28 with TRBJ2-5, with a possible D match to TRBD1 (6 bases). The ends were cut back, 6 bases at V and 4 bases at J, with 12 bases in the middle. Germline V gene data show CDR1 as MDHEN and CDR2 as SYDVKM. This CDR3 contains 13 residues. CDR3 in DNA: TGTGCCAGCAGCTCAGGGGCAGTAGAGACCCAGTACTTC. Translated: CASSSGAVETQYF.

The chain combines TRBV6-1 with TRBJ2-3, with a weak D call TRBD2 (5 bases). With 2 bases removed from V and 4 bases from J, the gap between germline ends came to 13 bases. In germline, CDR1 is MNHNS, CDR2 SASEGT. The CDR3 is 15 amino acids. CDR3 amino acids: CASSEFEGGADTQYF. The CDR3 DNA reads TGTGCCAGCAGTGAATTTGAGGGTGGCGCAGATACGCAGTATTTT.

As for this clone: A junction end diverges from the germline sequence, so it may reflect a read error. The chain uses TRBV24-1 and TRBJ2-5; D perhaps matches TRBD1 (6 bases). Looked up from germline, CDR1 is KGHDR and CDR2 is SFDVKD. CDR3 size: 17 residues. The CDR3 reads CATSDRSDSLGRESQYF. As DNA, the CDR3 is TGTGCCACCAGTGACCGATCGGACAGTTTAGGAAGAGAGTCCCAGTACTTC.

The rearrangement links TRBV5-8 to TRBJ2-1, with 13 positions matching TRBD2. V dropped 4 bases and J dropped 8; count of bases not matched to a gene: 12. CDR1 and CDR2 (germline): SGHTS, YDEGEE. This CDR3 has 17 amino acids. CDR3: CASSPGLAGVFSHEQFF. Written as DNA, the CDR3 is TGTGCCAGCAGCCCCGGACTAGCGGGAGTTTTTTCTCATGAGCAGTTCTTC.

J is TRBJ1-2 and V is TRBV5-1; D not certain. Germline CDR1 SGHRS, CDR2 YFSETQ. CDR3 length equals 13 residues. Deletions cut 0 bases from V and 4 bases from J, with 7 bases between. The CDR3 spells CASSLVSSYGYTF. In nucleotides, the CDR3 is TGCGCCAGCAGCTTGGTTAGTTCCTATGGCTACACCTTC.

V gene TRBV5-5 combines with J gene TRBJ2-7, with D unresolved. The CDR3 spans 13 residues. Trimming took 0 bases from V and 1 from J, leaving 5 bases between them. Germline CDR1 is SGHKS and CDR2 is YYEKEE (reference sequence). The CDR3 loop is CASSLDMSYEQYF. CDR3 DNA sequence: TGTGCCAGCAGCTTGGACATGTCCTACGAGCAGTACTTC.

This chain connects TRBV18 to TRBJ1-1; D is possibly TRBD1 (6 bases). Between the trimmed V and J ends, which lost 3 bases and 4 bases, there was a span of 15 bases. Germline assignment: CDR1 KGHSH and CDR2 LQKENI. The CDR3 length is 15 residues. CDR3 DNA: TGTGCCAGCTCACCCACACAGGGACCGGGCACTGAAGCTTTCTTT. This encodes CASSPTQGPGTEAFF.

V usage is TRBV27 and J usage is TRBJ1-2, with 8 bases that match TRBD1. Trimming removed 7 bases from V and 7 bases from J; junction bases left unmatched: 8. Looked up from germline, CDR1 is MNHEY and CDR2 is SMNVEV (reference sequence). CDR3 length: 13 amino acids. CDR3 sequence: CASTTGGKSGYTF. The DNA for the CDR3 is TGTGCCAGCACCACAGGGGGAAAGTCTGGCTACACCTTC.

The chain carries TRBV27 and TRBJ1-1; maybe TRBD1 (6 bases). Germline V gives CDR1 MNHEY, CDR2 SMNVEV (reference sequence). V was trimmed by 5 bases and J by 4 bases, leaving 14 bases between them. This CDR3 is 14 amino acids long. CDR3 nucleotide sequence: TGTGCCAGCAGTCTCAAGGGGGGGGTCACTGAAGCTTTCTTT. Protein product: CASSLKGGVTEAFF.

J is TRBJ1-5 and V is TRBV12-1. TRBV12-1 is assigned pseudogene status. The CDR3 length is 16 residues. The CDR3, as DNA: TGTGCCAGCAGCTTTGCCCGGGGATGGGGCAATCAGCCCCAGCATTTT. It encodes CASSFARGWGNQPQHF.

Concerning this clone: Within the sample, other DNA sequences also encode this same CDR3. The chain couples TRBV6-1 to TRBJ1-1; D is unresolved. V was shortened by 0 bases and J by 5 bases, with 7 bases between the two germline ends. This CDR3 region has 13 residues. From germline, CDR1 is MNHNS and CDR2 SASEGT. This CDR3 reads CASSEARGTEAFF. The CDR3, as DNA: TGTGCCAGCAGTGAAGCACGGGGAACTGAAGCTTTCTTT.

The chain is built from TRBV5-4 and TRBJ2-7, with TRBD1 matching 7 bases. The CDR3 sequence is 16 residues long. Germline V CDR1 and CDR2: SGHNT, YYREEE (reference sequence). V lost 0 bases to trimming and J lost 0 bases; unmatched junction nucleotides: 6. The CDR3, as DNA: TGTGCCAGCAGCTTGGGTGGCAGGGGGAGCTCCTACGAGCAGTACTTC. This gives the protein CASSLGGRGSSYEQYF.

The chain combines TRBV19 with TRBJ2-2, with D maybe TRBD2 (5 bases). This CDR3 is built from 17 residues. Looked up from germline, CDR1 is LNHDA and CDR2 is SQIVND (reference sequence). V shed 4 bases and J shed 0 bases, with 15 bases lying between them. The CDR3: CASSTPEGRANTGELFF. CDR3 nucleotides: TGTGCCAGTAGTACTCCTGAGGGCCGTGCGAACACCGGGGAGCTGTTTTTT.

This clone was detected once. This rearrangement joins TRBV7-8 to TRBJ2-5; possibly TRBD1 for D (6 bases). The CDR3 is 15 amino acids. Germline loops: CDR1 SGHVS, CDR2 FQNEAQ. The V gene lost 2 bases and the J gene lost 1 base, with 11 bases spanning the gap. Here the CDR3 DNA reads TGTGCCAGCAGCTTAACAGGGTCTCCCCAAGAGACCCAGTACTTC. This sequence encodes CASSLTGSPQETQYF.

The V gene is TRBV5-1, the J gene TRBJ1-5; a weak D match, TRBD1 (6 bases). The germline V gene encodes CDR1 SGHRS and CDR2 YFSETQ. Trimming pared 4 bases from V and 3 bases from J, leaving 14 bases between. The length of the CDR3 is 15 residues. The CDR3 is CASSELTGPNQPQHF. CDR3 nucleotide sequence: TGCGCCAGCAGCGAACTGACAGGCCCCAATCAGCCCCAGCATTTT.

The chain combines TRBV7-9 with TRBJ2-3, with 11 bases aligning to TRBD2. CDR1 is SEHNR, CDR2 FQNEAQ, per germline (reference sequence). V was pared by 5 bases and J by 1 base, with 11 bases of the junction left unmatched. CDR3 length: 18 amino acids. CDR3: CASSPSELAGAGTDTQYF. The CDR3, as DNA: TGTGCCAGCAGCCCGTCTGAACTAGCGGGAGCGGGCACAGATACGCAGTATTTT.

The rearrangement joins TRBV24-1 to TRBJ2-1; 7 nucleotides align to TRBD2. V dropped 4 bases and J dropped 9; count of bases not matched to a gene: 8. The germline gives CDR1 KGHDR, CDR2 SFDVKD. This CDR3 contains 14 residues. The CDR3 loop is CATSEGGSVGEQFF. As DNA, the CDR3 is TGTGCCACCAGTGAGGGAGGGAGCGTTGGTGAGCAGTTCTTC.

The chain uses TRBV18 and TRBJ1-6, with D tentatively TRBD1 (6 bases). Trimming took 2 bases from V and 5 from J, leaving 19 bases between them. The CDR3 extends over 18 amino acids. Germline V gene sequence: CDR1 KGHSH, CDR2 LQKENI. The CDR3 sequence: CASSPFGGNRADNSPLHF. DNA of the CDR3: TGTGCCAGCTCACCATTCGGAGGTAACAGGGCCGATAATTCACCCCTCCACTTT.

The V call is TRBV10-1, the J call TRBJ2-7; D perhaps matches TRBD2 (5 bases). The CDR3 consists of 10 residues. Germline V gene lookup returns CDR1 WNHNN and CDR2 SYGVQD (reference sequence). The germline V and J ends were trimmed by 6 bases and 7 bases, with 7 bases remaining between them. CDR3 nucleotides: TGCGCCAGCAGCCCGGGGGAGCAGTACTTC. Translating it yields CASSPGEQYF.

The CDR3 DNA reads as TGTGCCACCAGTCCGGGGGGACCCTCCTACAATGAGCAGTTCTTC. It is translated as CATSPGGPSYNEQFF. The V gene is TRBV24-1, the J gene TRBJ2-1, with 7 bases aligning to TRBD2. The CDR3 consists of 15 residues. V lost 6 bases to trimming and J lost 0 bases; unmatched junction nucleotides: 4. CDR1 is KGHDR, CDR2 SFDVKD, per germline.

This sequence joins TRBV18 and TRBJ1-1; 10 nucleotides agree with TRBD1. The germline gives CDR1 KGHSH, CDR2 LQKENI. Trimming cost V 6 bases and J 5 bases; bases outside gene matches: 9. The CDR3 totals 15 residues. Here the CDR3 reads CASSPTTGGRTEAFF. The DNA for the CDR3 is TGTGCCAGCTCGCCAACGACAGGGGGCAGGACTGAAGCTTTCTTT.

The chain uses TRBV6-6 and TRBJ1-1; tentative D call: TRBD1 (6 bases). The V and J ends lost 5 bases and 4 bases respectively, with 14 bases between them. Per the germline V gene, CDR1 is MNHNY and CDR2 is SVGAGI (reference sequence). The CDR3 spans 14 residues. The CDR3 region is CASSTRQVATEAFF. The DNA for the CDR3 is TGTGCCAGCAGTACTAGACAGGTGGCCACTGAAGCTTTCTTT.

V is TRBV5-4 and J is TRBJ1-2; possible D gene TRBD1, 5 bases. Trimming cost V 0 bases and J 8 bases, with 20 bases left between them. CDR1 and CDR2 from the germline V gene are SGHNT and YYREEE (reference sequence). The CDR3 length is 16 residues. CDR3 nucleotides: TGTGCCAGCAGCTTGGAAGGGGCCCAGGGATCCTCGGGCTACACCTTC. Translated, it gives CASSLEGAQGSSGYTF.

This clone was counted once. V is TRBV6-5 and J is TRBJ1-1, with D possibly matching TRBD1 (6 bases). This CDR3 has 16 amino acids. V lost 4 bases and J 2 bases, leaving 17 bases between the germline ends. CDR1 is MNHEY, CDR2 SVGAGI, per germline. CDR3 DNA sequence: TGTGCCAGCAGTTCCTTGCCCGCAGGGGTCAACACTGAAGCTTTCTTT. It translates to CASSSLPAGVNTEAFF.